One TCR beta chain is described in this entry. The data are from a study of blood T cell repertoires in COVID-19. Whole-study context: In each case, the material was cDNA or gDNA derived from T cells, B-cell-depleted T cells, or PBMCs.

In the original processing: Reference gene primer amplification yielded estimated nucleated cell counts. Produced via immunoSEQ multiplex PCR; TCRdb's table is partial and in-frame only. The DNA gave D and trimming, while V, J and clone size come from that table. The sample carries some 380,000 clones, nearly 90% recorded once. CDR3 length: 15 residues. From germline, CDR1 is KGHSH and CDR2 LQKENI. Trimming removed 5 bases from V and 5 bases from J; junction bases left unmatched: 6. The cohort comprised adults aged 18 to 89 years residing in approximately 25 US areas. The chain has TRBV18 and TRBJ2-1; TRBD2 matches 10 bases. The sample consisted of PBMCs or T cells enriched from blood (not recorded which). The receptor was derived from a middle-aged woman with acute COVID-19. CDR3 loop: CASSASGGSDNEQFF. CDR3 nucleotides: TGTGCCAGCTCAGCTAGCGGGGGTTCGGACAATGAGCAGTTCTTC.